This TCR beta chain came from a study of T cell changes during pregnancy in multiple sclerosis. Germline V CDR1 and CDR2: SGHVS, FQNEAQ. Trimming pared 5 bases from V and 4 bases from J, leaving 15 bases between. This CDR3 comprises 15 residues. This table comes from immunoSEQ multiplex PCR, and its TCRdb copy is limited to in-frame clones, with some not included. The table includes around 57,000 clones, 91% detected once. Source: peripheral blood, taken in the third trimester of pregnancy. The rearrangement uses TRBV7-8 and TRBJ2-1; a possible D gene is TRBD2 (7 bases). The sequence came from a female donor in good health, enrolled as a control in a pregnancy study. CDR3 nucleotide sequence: TGTGCCAGCAGCCGAGAGGGGGGAGGGTACAATGAGCAGTTCTTC. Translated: CASSREGGGYNEQFF. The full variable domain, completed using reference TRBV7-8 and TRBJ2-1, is GAGVSQSPRYKVAKRGQDVALRCDPISGHVSLFWYQQALGQGPEFLTYFQNEAQLDKSGLPSDRFFAERPEGSVSTLKIQRTQQEDSAVYLCASSREGGGYNEQFFGPGTRLTVL.